The subject of this entry is one T cell receptor beta chain. The read terminates 3 residues before the CDR3 end, so the remaining end is supplied by the germline J gene. The CDR3 contains 13 residues. Germline assignment: CDR1 SGHAT and CDR2 FQNNGV. V was trimmed by 5 bases and J by 7 bases, leaving 12 bases between them. The data belong to a study of T cells in women clearing cervical HPV infection. The repertoire was sequenced with immunoSEQ multiplex PCR; TCRdb's copy has only in-frame clones and lacks some. The sample spans under 40,000 clones; the ten largest clones claim around 6%. This receptor was taken from a woman aged 18-69 years with a cervical HPV16 infection that either progressed to CIN3+ or cleared (not recorded which). Sequencing was done on a sample of blood buffy coat. The chain recombines TRBV11-2 with TRBJ2-1; weak D call: TRBD2 (5 bases). The DNA read from the CDR3 is TGTGCCAGCAGCGCTAGAGGCGGGAATGAG. Its translation: CASSARGGNE. The CDR3 in full is CASSARGGNEQFF.